These 8 T cell receptor beta chains came from one sample sequenced in a study of blood T cells in healthy people across ages. With a J-beta primer mix and a sample-barcoded 5' primer, a second PCR ran about 6 to 11 cycles. TCRdb ran MiXCR on the 5' RACE reads and lists one entry per CDR3 protein. Of approximately 1,700,000 distinct CDR3 sequences in the sample, about 39% were seen once. Sequencing was carried out using blood. The receptors were gathered from a human donor in good health.

The chain uses TRBV4-3 and TRBJ1-1; possibly TRBD1 for D (6 bases). The germline V gene encodes CDR1 LGHNA and CDR2 YSLEER. V was clipped by 2 bases and J by 4 bases, with 14 bases between them. This CDR3 is built from 15 residues. The CDR3 DNA sequence: TGCGCCAGCAGCCAAACGACAGGTTTTGTCACTGAAGCTTTCTTT. This codes for CASSQTTGFVTEAFF.

The table lists this clonotype with many counts. The V call is TRBV29-1, the J call TRBJ1-2; 7 bases map to TRBD1. V was pared by 7 bases and J by 3 bases, with 2 bases of the junction left unmatched. The CDR3 is 11 amino acids. The germline V gene encodes CDR1 SQVTM and CDR2 ANQGSEA. CDR3 sequence reads: CSGTGDYGYTF. As DNA, the CDR3 is TGCAGCGGGACAGGTGACTATGGCTACACCTTC.

The V and J genes are TRBV5-1 and TRBJ1-2; 7 bases are shared with TRBD1. The CDR3 extends over 14 amino acids. With 2 bases clipped from V and 4 bases from J, the junction kept 5 bases outside the gene matches. Germline assignment: CDR1 SGHRS and CDR2 YFSETQ. The CDR3 protein is CASSLDRVLYGYTF. CDR3 in DNA: TGCGCCAGCAGCTTAGACAGGGTACTCTATGGCTACACCTTC.

Only one count was recorded for this clonotype. The CDR3 sequence: CASSIDRSSYNEQYF. Written as DNA, the CDR3 is TGTGCCAGCAGTATCGACAGGAGCTCCTACAATGAGCAGTACTTC. The chain joins TRBV12-3 or TRBV12-4 to TRBJ2-1; D is possibly TRBD1 (6 bases). TRBJ2-7 matches the DNA end more closely, so the J call is doubtful. CDR3 length: 15 residues.

CDR3 in amino acids: CASSFSSWTEAFF. CDR3 nucleotide sequence: TGTGCCAGCAGTTTTAGTAGCTGGACTGAAGCTTTCTTT. The chain links TRBV27 to TRBJ1-1; no clear D gene. The V and J ends lost 3 bases and 5 bases respectively, with 10 bases between them. The CDR3 is 13 amino acids. Germline loops: CDR1 MNHEY, CDR2 SMNVEV (reference sequence).

This clonotype has a single count. A single base separates this from a much larger clone, so it may be a read error. The genes are TRBV7-7 and TRBJ2-1, with a possible D match to TRBD2 (6 bases). The CDR3 contains 14 residues. Germline CDR1 SSHAT, CDR2 FNYEAQ (reference sequence). The CDR3 nucleotides are TGTGCTAGCAGCTTAGGACTAACCCAAGAGACCCAGTTCTTC. Translating gives CASSLGLTQETQFF.

This clonotype was counted a few times. The V and J genes are TRBV20-1 and TRBJ1-5, with a possible D match to TRBD1 (5 bases). Trimming pared 1 base from V and 3 bases from J, leaving 10 bases between. Germline V gene sequence: CDR1 DFQATT, CDR2 SNEGSKA (reference sequence). The CDR3 runs 14 residues. The CDR3 DNA reads TGCAGTGCTAGAGTACGACAGAACAATCAGCCCCAGCATTTT. Translating gives CSARVRQNNQPQHF.

In its sample, this clonotype was seen many times. The genes are TRBV5-1 and TRBJ2-5; 9 bases line up with TRBD2. V gave up 0 bases and J gave up 0 bases; unmatched junction bases: 15. CDR1 and CDR2 (germline): SGHRS, YFSETQ. This CDR3 contains 20 residues. CDR3 loop: CASSLAGDLAGAPYQETQYF. The CDR3 coding sequence is TGCGCCAGCAGCTTGGCCGGGGACTTAGCGGGGGCCCCGTACCAAGAGACCCAGTACTTC.